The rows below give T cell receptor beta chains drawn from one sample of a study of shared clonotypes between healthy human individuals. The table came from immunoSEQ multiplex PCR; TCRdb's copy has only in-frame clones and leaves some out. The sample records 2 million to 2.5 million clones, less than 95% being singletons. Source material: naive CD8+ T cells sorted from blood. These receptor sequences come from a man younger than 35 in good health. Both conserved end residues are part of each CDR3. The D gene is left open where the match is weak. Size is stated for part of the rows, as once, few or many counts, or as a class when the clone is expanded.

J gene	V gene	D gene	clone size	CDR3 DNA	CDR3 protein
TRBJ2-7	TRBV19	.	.	TGTGCCAGCGGGTTTCGGGAGCAGTACTTC	CASGFREQYF
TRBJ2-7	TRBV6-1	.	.	TGTGCCAGCAGGCACCGGGACTCTGTATACGAGCAGTACTTC	CASRHRDSVYEQYF
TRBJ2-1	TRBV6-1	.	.	TGTGCCAGCAGCCGTAGCGCTAGCTCCTACAATGAGCAGTTCTTC	CASSRSASSYNEQFF
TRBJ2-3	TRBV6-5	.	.	TGTGCCAGCAGTTTCGGGGGTGGCACAGATACGCAGTATTTT	CASSFGGGTDTQYF
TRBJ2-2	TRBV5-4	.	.	TGTGCCAGCAGCCCTGATGGGGGGCCGAACACCGGGGAGCTGTTTTTT	CASSPDGGPNTGELFF
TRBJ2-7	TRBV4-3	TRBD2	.	TGCGCCAGCAGCCAGGCATTAGCGGGACCCCTCTCCTACGAGCAGTACTTC	CASSQALAGPLSYEQYF
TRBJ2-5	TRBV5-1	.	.	TGCGCCAGCAGCCGAATGTCGGACGGCCACCAAGAGACCCAGTACTTC	CASSRMSDGHQETQYF
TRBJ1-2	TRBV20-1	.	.	TGCAGTGCTAGTGACGGGGATGACTACACCTTC	CSASDGDDYTF
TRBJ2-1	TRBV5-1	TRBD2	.	TGCGCCAGCAGCTTGGAGATAGCGGGGAATGAGCAGTTCTTC	CASSLEIAGNEQFF
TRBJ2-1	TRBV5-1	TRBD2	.	TGCGCCAGCAGCTCCCGACTAGCGGATAATGAGCAGTTCTTC	CASSSRLADNEQFF
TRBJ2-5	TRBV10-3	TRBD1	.	TGTGCCATCAGTGAGTCGGACAGGGGCCAAGAGACCCAGTACTTC	CAISESDRGQETQYF
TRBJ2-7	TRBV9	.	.	TGTGCCAGCAGCGCCTCCGGGACTCACTACGAGCAGTACTTC	CASSASGTHYEQYF
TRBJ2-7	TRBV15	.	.	TGTGCCACCAGCAGAGGCTCCTACGAGCAGTACTTC	CATSRGSYEQYF
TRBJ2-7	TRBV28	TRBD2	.	TGTGCCAGCAGCCGTGGACTAGCGGGAGGCGGGTCCTACGAGCAGTACTTC	CASSRGLAGGGSYEQYF
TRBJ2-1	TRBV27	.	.	TGTGCCAGCAGCCCGGGGACTTCCGGGGGCAATGAGCAGTTCTTC	CASSPGTSGGNEQFF
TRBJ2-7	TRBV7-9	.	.	TGTGCCAGCAGCTTAGCGGGGCAGGCCTACGAGCAGTACTTC	CASSLAGQAYEQYF
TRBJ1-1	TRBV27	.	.	TGTGCCAGCAGCCCCTATGGGGGGGATAAGGAGGACACTGAAGCTTTCTTT	CASSPYGGDKEDTEAFF
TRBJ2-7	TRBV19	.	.	TGTGCCAGTAGTATCGAGATCAACTACGAGCAGTACTTC	CASSIEINYEQYF
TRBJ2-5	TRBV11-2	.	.	TGTGCCAGCAGCCCGCACAAAGAAGAGACCCAGTACTTC	CASSPHKEETQYF
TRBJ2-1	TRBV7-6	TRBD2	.	TGTGCCAGCAGCTTCGGACTAGCGGGAAACAATGAGCAGTTCTTC	CASSFGLAGNNEQFF
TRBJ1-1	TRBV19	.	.	TGTGCCAGTAGTGCGGGACCCCCCTTGGCAGCTTTCTTT	CASSAGPPLAAFF
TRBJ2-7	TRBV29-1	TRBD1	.	TGCAGCGTTCAAGAGGAGGGACAGGGTGGGGAGCAGTACTTC	CSVQEEGQGGEQYF
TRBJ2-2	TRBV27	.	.	TGTGCCAGCAGCTTTGACGGGAACACCGGGGAGCTGTTTTTT	CASSFDGNTGELFF
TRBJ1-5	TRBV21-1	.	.	TGTGCCAGCAGCAGGCCCGATCAGCCCCAGCATTTT	CASSRPDQPQHF
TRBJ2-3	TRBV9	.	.	TGTGCCAGCAGCGTAGACGGCGTTGGCACAGATACGCAGTATTTT	CASSVDGVGTDTQYF
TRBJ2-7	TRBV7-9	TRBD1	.	TGTGCCAGCAGCCCTGCTAGACGGACAGGGGCCGAGCAGTACTTC	CASSPARRTGAEQYF
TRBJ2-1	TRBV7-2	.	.	TGTGCCAGCAGCCTTAAAGACAGGACTCTGGACAATGAGCAGTTCTTC	CASSLKDRTLDNEQFF
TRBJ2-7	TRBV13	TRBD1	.	TGTGCCAGCAGCCCGGACAGGTCCTACGAGCAGTACTTC	CASSPDRSYEQYF
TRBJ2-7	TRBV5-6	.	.	TGTGCCAGCAGCTTTCGAGGCGGACTGACAACCTACGAGCAGTACTTC	CASSFRGGLTTYEQYF
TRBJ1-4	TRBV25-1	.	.	TGTGCCAGCAGTGTGGGTAATGAAAAACTGTTTTTT	CASSVGNEKLFF
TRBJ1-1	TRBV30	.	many	TGTGCCTGGGGACGGTTGAACACTGAAGCTTTCTTT	CAWGRLNTEAFF
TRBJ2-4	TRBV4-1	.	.	TGCGCCAGCAGCCAAATCTTTCTTCGGGCAGAAGAAAACATTCAGTACTTC	CASSQIFLRAEENIQYF
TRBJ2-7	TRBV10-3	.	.	TGTGCCGTCGGACTGGGATCCTACGAGCAGTACTTC	CAVGLGSYEQYF
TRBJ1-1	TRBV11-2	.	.	TGTGCCAGCAGCTTCGGGGGGGACCTAGAAGCTTTCTTT	CASSFGGDLEAFF
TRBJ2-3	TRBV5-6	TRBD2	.	TGTGCCAGCAGCGCCGCCCCTAGCGGGGGAACAGATACGCAGTATTTT	CASSAAPSGGTDTQYF
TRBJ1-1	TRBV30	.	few	TGTGCCTGGAGTGTACTGGACCTTGTGAACACTGAAGCTTTCTTT	CAWSVLDLVNTEAFF
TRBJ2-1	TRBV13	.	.	TGTGCCAGCAGCCCGGGAATCATAACTCCGGGTGAGCAGTTCTTC	CASSPGIITPGEQFF
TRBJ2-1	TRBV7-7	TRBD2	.	TGTGCTAGCAGCTTAGCGGGGGCGGACAATGAGCAGTTCTTC	CASSLAGADNEQFF
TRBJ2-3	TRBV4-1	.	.	TGCGCCAGCAGCCAAGTGACTAGTAGGCACGCTGATACGCAGTATTTT	CASSQVTSRHADTQYF
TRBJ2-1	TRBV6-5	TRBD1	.	TGTGCCAGCAGCATACAGGGGACAGTCTACAATGAGCAGTTCTTC	CASSIQGTVYNEQFF
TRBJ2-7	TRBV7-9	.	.	TGTGCCAGCAGCGCATCCGGGGCCGAAAGTACCTACGAGCAGTACTTC	CASSASGAESTYEQYF
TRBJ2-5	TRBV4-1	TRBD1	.	TGCGCCAGCAGCCAGCAGACAGGGGGGATTGAGACCCAGTACTTC	CASSQQTGGIETQYF
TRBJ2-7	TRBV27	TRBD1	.	TGTGCCAGCCGAGGACAGGGGCGCCCCTACGAGCAGTACTTC	CASRGQGRPYEQYF
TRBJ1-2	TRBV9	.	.	TGTGCCAGCAGCGTAGACGGTAACTATGGCTACACCTTC	CASSVDGNYGYTF
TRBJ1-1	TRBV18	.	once	TGTGCCAGCTCACCACCGCGGGTGGGCGACACTGAAGCTTTCTTT	CASSPPRVGDTEAFF
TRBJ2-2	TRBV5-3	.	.	TGTGCCAGAAGCTTGGTTCCGTTTTTT	CARSLVPFF
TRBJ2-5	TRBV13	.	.	TGTGCCAGCAGCCCCGGGACCAAAGAGACCCAGTACTTC	CASSPGTKETQYF
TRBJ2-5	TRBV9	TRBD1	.	TGTGCCAGCAGCCGGACAGGGGAAGAGACCCAGTACTTC	CASSRTGEETQYF
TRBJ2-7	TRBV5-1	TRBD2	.	TGTGCCAGCAGCTTGCTTACTAGCGGGGCCTACGAGCAGTACTTC	CASSLLTSGAYEQYF
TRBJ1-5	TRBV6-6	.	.	TGTGCCAGCCTCCAGGGGCCTAGCAATCAGCCCCAGCATTTT	CASLQGPSNQPQHF
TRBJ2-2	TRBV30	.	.	TGTGCCTGGAGTGTATTGGGAGGCGGGGAGCTGTTTTTT	CAWSVLGGGELFF
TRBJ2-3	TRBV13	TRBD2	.	TGTGCCAGCAGCTTAAGGATGGGACTAGCGGGATCCACAGATACGCAGTATTTT	CASSLRMGLAGSTDTQYF